A single sample is the source of the 10 T cell receptor beta chains below, sequenced in a study of a mutant IDH1 vaccine in newly diagnosed glioma. Time point in this sample: week 35, safety follow-up. In the vaccine, a single dose held 300 ug of the mutant IDH1 20-mer peptide, along with topical imiquimod. The assay was immunoSEQ multiplex PCR, and TCRdb's table has in-frame clones only and misses some. Of around 45,000 clones listed, 88% are singletons. Their target antigens are unknown. Sample: PBMCs, taken from a glioma patient whose treatment included an IDH1 peptide vaccine. The receptors were gathered from a woman between 40 and 55 years old with glioma.

This clone was seen a handful of times. The chain has TRBV4-2 and TRBJ1-5, with 7 nucleotides matching TRBD1. V trimming: 3 bases; J trimming: 2 bases; junction bases outside the gene matches: 7. The CDR3 has 16 residues. Germline-derived CDR1 and CDR2 are LGHNA and YNFKEQ. CDR3 coding DNA: TGTGCCAGCAGCCAGGAACAGGGGCCTGGCAATCAGCCCCAGCATTTT. It is translated as CASSQEQGPGNQPQHF.

The CDR3 DNA is TGCGCCAGCAGCCCGGAGGGGAACACTGAAGCTTTCTTT. It is translated as CASSPEGNTEAFF. This chain connects TRBV5-1 to TRBJ1-1; unclear D gene. Per germline, CDR1 SGHRS and CDR2 YFSETQ. The CDR3 has 13 amino acids. With 4 bases removed from V and 1 base from J, the gap between germline ends came to 8 bases.

V gene TRBV15 combines with J gene TRBJ1-2; 7 bases are a match to TRBD1. CDR1 is LNHNV, CDR2 YYDKDF, per germline (reference sequence). The CDR3 loop spans 15 amino acids. V was pared by 3 bases and J by 7 bases, with 11 bases of the junction left unmatched. The CDR3 spells CATSRVTGALGGYTF. The CDR3 DNA reads as TGTGCCACCAGCAGGGTAACAGGGGCGCTAGGTGGCTACACCTTC. The full variable domain, its missing parts supplied by reference TRBV15 and TRBJ1-2, is DAMVIQNPRYQVTQFGKPVTLSCSQTLNHNVMYWYQQKSSQAPKLLFHYYDKDFNNEADTPDNFQSRRPNTSFCFLDIRSPGLGDTAMYLCATSRVTGALGGYTFGSGTRLTVV.

This sequence joins TRBV5-1 and TRBJ2-3; 10 bases match TRBD2. J lost 4 bases, V lost 0 bases, and 5 bases had no gene match. In germline, CDR1 is SGHRS, CDR2 YFSETQ. This CDR3 is built from 16 residues. The CDR3 protein is CASSLDLAGVADTQYF. The CDR3 DNA sequence: TGCGCCAGCAGCTTGGACCTAGCGGGAGTTGCAGATACGCAGTATTTT. Full variable domain (outside the CDR3, taken from reference TRBV5-1 and TRBJ2-3): KAGVTQTPRYLIKTRGQQVTLSCSPISGHRSVSWYQQTPGQGLQFLFEYFSETQRNKGNFPGRFSGRQFSNSRSEMNVSTLELGDSALYLCASSLDLAGVADTQYFGPGTRLTVL.

This sequence joins TRBV10-3 and TRBJ1-5; no definite D call. The V gene lost 3 bases and the J gene lost 5 bases, with 14 bases spanning the gap. The CDR3 has 15 amino acids. Germline CDR1 and CDR2: ENHRY and SYGVKD. CDR3 residues: CAISDSAGSDQPQHF. The CDR3 coding sequence is TGTGCCATCAGTGATTCTGCGGGGTCTGATCAGCCCCAGCATTTT.

The chain recombines TRBV5-4 with TRBJ2-7; TRBD2 agrees at 11 bases. Unmatched junction bases numbered 10, after V lost 4 bases and J lost 7 bases. CDR1 SGHNT and CDR2 YYREEE come from the germline V gene (reference sequence). The CDR3 extends over 15 amino acids. For the CDR3, the DNA is TGTGCCAGCAGCCTCCTTAGCGGGGGGGCGGGGGAGCAGTACTTC. Protein: CASSLLSGGAGEQYF.

This clone was detected once. The V and J genes are TRBV5-4 and TRBJ1-6, with D hard to call. V was shortened by 3 bases and J by 0 bases, with 10 bases between the two germline ends. The CDR3 is 16 amino acids. Per the germline V gene, CDR1 is SGHNT and CDR2 is YYREEE (reference sequence). The CDR3 bases are TGTGCCAGCAGCTCCGGCAAAGCCTCCTATAATTCACCCCTCCACTTT. Residues: CASSSGKASYNSPLHF.

This clone was observed a single time. CDR3 protein: CASSLYGEGGPYNEQFF. CDR3 nucleotide sequence: TGTGCCAGCAGCCTATATGGGGAGGGAGGACCCTACAATGAGCAGTTCTTC. The V call is TRBV14, the J call TRBJ2-1, with 7 bases fitting TRBD2. The CDR3 contains 17 residues. Germline assignment: CDR1 SGHDN and CDR2 FVKESK. The junction had 11 bases not matched to a gene; V was cut back by 4 bases and J by 2 bases.

The V gene is TRBV7-2, the J gene TRBJ2-7, with D perhaps matching TRBD2 (5 bases). V dropped 2 bases and J dropped 4 bases, with 9 bases sitting between them. Germline lookup yields CDR1 SGHTA and CDR2 FQGNSA. The CDR3 is made up of 13 amino acids. The CDR3 DNA is TGTGCCAGCAGCTTACTCGAGGGATACGAGCAGTACTTC. Protein sequence: CASSLLEGYEQYF.

This rearrangement joins TRBV15 to TRBJ2-5; tentative D call: TRBD1 (6 bases). The V and J ends lost 0 bases and 5 bases respectively, with 13 bases between them. Germline-derived CDR1 and CDR2 are LNHNV and YYDKDF (reference sequence). This CDR3 region has 15 residues. The CDR3: CATSRDMWGRETQYF. The CDR3 nucleotides read TGTGCCACCAGCAGAGATATGTGGGGGCGGGAGACCCAGTACTTC.